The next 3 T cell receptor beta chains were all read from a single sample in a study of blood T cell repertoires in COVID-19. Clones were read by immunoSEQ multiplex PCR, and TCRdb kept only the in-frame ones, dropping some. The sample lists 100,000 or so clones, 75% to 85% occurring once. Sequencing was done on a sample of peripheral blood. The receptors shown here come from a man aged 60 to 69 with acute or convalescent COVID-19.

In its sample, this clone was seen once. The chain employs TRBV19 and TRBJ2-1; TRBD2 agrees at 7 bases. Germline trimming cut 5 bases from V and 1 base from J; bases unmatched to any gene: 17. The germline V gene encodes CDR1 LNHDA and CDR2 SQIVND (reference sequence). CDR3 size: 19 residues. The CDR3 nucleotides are TGTGCCAGTAGTGGAAACAGCGGGGCCTCGTTTCAGTCCTACAATGAGCAGTTCTTC. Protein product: CASSGNSGASFQSYNEQFF.

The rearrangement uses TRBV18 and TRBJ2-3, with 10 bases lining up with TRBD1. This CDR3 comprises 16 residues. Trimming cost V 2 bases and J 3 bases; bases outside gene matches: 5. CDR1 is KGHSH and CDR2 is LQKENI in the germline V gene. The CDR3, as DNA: TGTGCCAGCTCACCAATGACAGGGGGCGCGACAGATACGCAGTATTTT. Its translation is CASSPMTGGATDTQYF.

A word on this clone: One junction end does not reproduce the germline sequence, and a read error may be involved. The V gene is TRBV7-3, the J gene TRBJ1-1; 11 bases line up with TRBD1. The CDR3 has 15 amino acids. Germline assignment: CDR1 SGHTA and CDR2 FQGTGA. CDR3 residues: CASSLTGQGGTEAFF. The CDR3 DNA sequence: TGTGCCAGCAGCCTAACGGGACAGGGGGGCACTGAAGCTTTCTTT. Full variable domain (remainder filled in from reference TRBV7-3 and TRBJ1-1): GAGVSQTPSNKVTEKGKYVELRCDPISGHTALYWYRQSLGQGPEFLIYFQGTGAADDSGLPNDRFFAVRPEGSVSTLKIQRTERGDSAVYLCASSLTGQGGTEAFFGQGTRLTVV.